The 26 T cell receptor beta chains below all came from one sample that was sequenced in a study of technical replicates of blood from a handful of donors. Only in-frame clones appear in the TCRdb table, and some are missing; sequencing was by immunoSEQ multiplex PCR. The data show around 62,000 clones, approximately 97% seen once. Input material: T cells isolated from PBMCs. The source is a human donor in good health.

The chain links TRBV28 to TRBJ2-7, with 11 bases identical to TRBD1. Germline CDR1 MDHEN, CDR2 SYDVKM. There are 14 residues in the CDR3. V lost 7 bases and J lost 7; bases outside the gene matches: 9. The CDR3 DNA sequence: TGTGCCAGCACCTCCGCCGGGACAGGGGGTGAGCAGTACTTC. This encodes CASTSAGTGGEQYF.

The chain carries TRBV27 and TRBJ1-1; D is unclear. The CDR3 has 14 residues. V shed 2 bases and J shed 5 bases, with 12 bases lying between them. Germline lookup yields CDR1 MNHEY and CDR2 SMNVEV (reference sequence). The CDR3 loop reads CASSLGLRMTEAFF. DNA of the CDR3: TGTGCCAGCAGTTTAGGGCTACGGATGACTGAAGCTTTCTTT.

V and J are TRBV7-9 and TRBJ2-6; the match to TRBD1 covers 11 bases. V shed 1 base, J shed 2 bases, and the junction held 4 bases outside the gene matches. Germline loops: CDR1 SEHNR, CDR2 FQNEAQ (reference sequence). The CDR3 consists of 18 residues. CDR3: CASSLGGTGGTGANVLTF. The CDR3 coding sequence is TGTGCCAGCAGCTTAGGAGGGACAGGGGGTACTGGGGCCAACGTCCTGACTTTC.

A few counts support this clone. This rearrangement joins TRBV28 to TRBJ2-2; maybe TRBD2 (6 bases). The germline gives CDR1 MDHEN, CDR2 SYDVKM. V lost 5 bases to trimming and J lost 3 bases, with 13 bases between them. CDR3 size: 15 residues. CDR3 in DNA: TGTGCCAGCAGTGATGGGGGGATGGACACCGGGGAGCTGTTTTTT. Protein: CASSDGGMDTGELFF.

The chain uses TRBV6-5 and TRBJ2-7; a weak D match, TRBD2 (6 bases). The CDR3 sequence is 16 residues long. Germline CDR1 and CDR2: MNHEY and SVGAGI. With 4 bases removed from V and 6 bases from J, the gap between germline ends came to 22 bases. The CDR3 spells CASSSQRWRAASEQYF. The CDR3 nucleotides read TGTGCCAGCAGTTCCCAGCGGTGGAGGGCCGCCTCCGAGCAGTACTTC.

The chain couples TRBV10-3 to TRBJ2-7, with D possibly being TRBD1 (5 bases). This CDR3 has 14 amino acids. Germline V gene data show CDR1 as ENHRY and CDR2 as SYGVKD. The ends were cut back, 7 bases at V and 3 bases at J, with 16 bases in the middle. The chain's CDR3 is CAITERGHIYEQYF. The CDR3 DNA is TGTGCCATCACTGAAAGAGGACACATCTACGAGCAGTACTTC.

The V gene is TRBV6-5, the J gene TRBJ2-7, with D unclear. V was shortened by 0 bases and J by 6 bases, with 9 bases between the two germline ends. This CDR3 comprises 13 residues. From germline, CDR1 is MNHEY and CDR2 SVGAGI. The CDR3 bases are TGTGCCAGCAGTTACTCCACTGCCGGCGAGCAGTACTTC. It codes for CASSYSTAGEQYF.

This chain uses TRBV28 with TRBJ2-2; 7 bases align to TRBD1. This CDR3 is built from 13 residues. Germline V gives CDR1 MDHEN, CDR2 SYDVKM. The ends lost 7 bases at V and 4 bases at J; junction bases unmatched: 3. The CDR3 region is CASKRGPTGELFF. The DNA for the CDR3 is TGTGCCAGCAAAAGGGGGCCCACCGGGGAGCTGTTTTTT.

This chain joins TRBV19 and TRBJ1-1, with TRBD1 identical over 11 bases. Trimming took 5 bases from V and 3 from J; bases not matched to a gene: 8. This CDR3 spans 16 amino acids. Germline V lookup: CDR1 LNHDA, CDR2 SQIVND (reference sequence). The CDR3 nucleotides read TGTGCCAGTAGTCCTGGGACAGGGGGTAGGGACACTGAAGCTTTCTTT. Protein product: CASSPGTGGRDTEAFF.

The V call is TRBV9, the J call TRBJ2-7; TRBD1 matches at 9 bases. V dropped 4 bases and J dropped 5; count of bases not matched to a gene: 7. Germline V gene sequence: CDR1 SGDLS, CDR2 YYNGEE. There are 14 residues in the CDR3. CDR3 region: CASSTSTGGDEQYF. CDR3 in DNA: TGTGCCAGCAGCACGTCGACAGGGGGGGACGAGCAGTACTTC.

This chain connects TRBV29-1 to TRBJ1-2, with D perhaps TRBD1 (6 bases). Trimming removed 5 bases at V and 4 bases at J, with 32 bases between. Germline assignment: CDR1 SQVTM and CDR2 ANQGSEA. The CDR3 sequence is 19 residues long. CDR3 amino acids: CSVPLWGPWAIGGVYGYTF. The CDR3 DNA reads TGCAGCGTTCCATTATGGGGGCCCTGGGCTATTGGTGGGGTCTATGGCTACACCTTC.

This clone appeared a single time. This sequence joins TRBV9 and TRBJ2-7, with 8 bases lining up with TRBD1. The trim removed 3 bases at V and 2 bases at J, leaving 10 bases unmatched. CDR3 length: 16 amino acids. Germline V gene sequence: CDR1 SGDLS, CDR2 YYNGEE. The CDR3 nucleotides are TGTGCCAGCAGCGGGGGGACAGGCCCTTTAGCCTACGAGCAGTACTTC. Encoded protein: CASSGGTGPLAYEQYF. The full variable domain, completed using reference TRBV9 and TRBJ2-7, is DSGVTQTPKHLITATGQRVTLRCSPRSGDLSVYWYQQSLDQGLQFLIQYYNGEERAKGNILERFSAQQFPDLHSELNLSSLELGDSALYFCASSGGTGPLAYEQYFGPGTRLTVT.

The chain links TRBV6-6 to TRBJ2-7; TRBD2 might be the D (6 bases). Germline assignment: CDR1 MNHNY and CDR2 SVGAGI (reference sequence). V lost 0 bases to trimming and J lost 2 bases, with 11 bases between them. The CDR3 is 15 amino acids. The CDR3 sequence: CASSYSTGETYEQYF. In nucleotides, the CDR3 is TGTGCCAGCAGTTACTCTACGGGAGAAACCTACGAGCAGTACTTC.

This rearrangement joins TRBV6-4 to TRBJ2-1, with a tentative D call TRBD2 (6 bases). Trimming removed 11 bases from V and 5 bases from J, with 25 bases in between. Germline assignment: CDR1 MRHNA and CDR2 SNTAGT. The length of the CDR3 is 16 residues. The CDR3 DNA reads TGTGCCTCCCTGGATCCCCCCCTCGGGAGAGACAATGAGCAGTTCTTC. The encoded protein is CASLDPPLGRDNEQFF.

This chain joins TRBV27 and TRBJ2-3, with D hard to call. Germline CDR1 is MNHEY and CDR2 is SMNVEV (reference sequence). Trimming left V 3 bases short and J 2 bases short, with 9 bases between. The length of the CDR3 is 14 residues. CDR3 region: CASSFAWPTDTQYF. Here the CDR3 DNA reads TGTGCCAGCAGTTTTGCCTGGCCCACAGATACGCAGTATTTT.

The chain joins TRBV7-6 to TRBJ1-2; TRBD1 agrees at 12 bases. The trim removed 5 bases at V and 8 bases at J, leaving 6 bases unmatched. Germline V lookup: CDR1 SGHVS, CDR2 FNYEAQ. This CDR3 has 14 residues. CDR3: CASSPGTGGRGYTF. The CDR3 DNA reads TGTGCCAGCAGCCCAGGGACAGGGGGCAGGGGCTACACCTTC. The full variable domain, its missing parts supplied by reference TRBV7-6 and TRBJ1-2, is GAGVSQSPRYKVTKRGQDVALRCDPISGHVSLYWYRQALGQGPEFLTYFNYEAQQDKSGLPNDRFSAERPEGSISTLTIQRTEQRDSAMYRCASSPGTGGRGYTFGSGTRLTVV.

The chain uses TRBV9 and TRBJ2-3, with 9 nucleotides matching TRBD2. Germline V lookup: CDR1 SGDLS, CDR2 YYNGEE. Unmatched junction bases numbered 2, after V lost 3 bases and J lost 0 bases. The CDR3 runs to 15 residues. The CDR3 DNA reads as TGTGCCAGCAGCGGACTAGCGGCGAGCACAGATACGCAGTATTTT. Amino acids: CASSGLAASTDTQYF.

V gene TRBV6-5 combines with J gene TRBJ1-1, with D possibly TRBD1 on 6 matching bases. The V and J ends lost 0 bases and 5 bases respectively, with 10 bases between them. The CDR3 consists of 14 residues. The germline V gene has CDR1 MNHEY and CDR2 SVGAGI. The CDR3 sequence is CASSYSGRGTEAFF. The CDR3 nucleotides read TGTGCCAGCAGTTACTCGGGCAGGGGTACTGAAGCTTTCTTT.

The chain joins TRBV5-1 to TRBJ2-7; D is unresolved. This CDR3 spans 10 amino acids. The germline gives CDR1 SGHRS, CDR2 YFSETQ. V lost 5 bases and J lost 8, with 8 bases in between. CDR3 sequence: CASSREKQYF. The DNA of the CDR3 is TGCGCCAGCAGTCGCGAGAAGCAGTACTTC.

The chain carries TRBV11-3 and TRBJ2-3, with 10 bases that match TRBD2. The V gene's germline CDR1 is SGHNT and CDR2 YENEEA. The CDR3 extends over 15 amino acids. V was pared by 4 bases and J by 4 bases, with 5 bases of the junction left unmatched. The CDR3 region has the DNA TGTGCCAGCAGCTCTAGCGGGAGAGGGGCAGATACGCAGTATTTT. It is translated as CASSSSGRGADTQYF.

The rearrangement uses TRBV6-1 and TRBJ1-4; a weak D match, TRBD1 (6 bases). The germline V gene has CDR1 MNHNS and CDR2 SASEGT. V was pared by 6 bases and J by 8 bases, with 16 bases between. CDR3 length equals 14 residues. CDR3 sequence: CASSAERGWEKLFF. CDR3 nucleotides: TGTGCCAGCAGCGCAGAGAGGGGGTGGGAAAAACTGTTTTTT.

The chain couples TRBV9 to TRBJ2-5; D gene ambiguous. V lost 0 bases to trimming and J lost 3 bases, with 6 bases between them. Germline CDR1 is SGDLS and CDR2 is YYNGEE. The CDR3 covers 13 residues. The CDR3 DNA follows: TGTGCCAGCAGCGTAGGTCGAGAAGAGACCCAGTACTTC. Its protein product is CASSVGREETQYF.

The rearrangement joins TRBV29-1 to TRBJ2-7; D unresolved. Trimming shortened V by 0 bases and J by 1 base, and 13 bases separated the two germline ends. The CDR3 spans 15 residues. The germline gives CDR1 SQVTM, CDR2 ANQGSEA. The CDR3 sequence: CSVEDPRQESYEQYF. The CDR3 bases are TGCAGCGTTGAAGATCCTCGACAAGAATCCTACGAGCAGTACTTC.

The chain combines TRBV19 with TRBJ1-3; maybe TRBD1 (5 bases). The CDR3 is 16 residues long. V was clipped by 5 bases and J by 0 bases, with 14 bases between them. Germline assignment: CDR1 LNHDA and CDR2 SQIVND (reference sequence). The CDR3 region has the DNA TGTGCCAGTAGTTCGACTCAGGGCCACTCTGGAAACACCATATATTTT. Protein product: CASSSTQGHSGNTIYF.

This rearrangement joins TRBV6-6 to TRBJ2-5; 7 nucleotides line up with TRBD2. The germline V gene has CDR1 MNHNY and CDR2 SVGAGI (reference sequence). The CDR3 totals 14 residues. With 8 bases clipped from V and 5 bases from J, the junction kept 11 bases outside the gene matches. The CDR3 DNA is TGTGCCAGCCTGGGAGGGTTGGTCGGGGAGACCCAGTACTTC. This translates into CASLGGLVGETQYF.

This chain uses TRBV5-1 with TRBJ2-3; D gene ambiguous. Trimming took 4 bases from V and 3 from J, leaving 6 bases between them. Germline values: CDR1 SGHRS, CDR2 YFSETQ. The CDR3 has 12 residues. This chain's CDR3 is CASSPYTDTQYF. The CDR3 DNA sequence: TGCGCCAGCAGCCCTTATACAGATACGCAGTATTTT.